Presented here are 29 T cell receptor beta chains from one specimen sequenced in a study of cytotoxic CD8 clonotypes in ibrutinib-treated CLL (dated by TCRdb to about 2021). The library was produced with the immunoSEQ multiplex PCR assay. TCRdb took this table from immuneACCESS and kept in-frame rearrangements with V and J called. Such tables lack part of the clones; where checked against another copy, unresolved V genes explain under half of the gap, and the rest is unexplained. A total of about 22,000 clones appear in this sample, 78% of them only once. The ten biggest clones cover just under 9% of the sample. The sequences come from PBMCs, collected before ibrutinib treatment. These receptors were taken from a human donor with chronic lymphocytic leukemia.

This clone showed up just once. V usage is TRBV5-4 and J usage is TRBJ1-1; no firm D call. The V and J ends lost 0 bases and 5 bases respectively, with 14 bases between them. Germline CDR1 is SGHNT and CDR2 is YYREEE (reference sequence). The CDR3 contains 15 residues. The CDR3 region is CASSLAPVGNTEAFF. CDR3 nucleotide sequence: TGTGCCAGCAGCTTGGCCCCGGTTGGGAATACTGAAGCTTTCTTT.

The CDR3 sequence is CASSFPTPDYGYTF. CDR3 coding DNA: TGTGCCAGCAGCTTCCCAACACCCGACTATGGCTACACCTTC. The V and J genes are TRBV11-2 and TRBJ1-2, with unresolved D. CDR1 and CDR2 from the germline V gene are SGHAT and FQNNGV. V lost 3 bases, J lost 3 bases, and 11 bases lay in between. This CDR3 comprises 14 residues.

The chain is built from TRBV29-1 and TRBJ2-2; 7 bases agree with TRBD2. V lost 4 bases to trimming and J lost 3 bases; unmatched junction nucleotides: 5. This CDR3 spans 14 amino acids. Germline V gene data show CDR1 as SQVTM and CDR2 as ANQGSEA. CDR3 sequence: CSVARRGDTGELFF. The CDR3 DNA reads as TGCAGCGTTGCCCGACGGGGGGACACCGGGGAGCTGTTTTTT.

V usage is TRBV11-2 and J usage is TRBJ2-1; 9 bases align to TRBD1. The germline gives CDR1 SGHAT, CDR2 FQNNGV. The V segment lost 4 bases and the J segment 8 bases; nucleotides outside the gene matches: 12. This CDR3 contains 16 residues. The CDR3 nucleotides read TGTGCCAGCAGCTCGCGGGACAGGGATATCCTTGATGAGCAGTTCTTC. It specifies CASSSRDRDILDEQFF.

V usage is TRBV4-2 and J usage is TRBJ2-3; 7 bases agree with TRBD2. Looked up from germline, CDR1 is LGHNA and CDR2 is YNFKEQ. The CDR3 loop spans 16 amino acids. J was trimmed by 6 bases and V by 0 bases; bases with no gene match: 9. The CDR3 bases are TGTGCCAGCAGCCAAGATCCTGTGGTAGCGGGCGATACGCAGTATTTT. Translating gives CASSQDPVVAGDTQYF.

This clone was seen more than once but under ten times. The V and J genes are TRBV6-1 and TRBJ1-1; D may be TRBD1 (6 bases). Germline V lookup: CDR1 MNHNS, CDR2 SASEGT. CDR3 length: 13 amino acids. V lost 7 bases to trimming and J lost 2 bases, with 11 bases between them. In nucleotides, the CDR3 is TGTGCCAGCAATCACAGGGCTAACACTGAAGCTTTCTTT. It is translated as CASNHRANTEAFF.

The sample holds a few counts of this clone. This chain links TRBV10-1 with TRBJ2-7, with D tentatively TRBD1 (7 bases). Germline lookup yields CDR1 WNHNN and CDR2 SYGVQD (reference sequence). The CDR3 is 18 residues long. V was trimmed by 0 bases and J by 2 bases, leaving 20 bases between them. For the CDR3, the DNA is TGCGCCAGCAGTGAGTCGATCACTGGGGGCAGGGGGGCCTACGAGCAGTACTTC. It specifies CASSESITGGRGAYEQYF.

J is TRBJ1-2 and V is TRBV7-2; D unresolved. V gave up 6 bases and J gave up 5 bases, with 13 bases separating them. This CDR3 region has 13 residues. The germline V gene encodes CDR1 SGHTA and CDR2 FQGNSA. CDR3 DNA sequence: TGTGCCAGCAGTCAATCAAGTTTATATGGCTACACCTTC. Translating gives CASSQSSLYGYTF.

The chain recombines TRBV2 with TRBJ2-7; no clear D gene. The CDR3 runs to 13 residues. The germline V gene encodes CDR1 SNHLY and CDR2 FYNNEI. The V and J ends lost 7 bases and 2 bases respectively, with 12 bases between them. The CDR3: CASNRAATYEQYF. In DNA, the CDR3 is TGTGCCAGCAATCGGGCAGCGACCTACGAGCAGTACTTC.

The CDR3 loop reads CASTEPLAGKETQYF. As DNA, the CDR3 is TGTGCCAGCACCGAACCGCTAGCGGGAAAAGAGACCCAGTACTTC. The V and J genes are TRBV2 and TRBJ2-5, with 9 bases matching TRBD2. The CDR3 runs 15 residues. The V gene end was trimmed by 7 bases and the J gene end by 3 bases; junction bases not matched to a gene: 9. Germline V gene data show CDR1 as SNHLY and CDR2 as FYNNEI.

This clone was counted between two and nine times. V is TRBV2 and J is TRBJ2-7, with a weak D call TRBD2 (6 bases). Germline V gene lookup returns CDR1 SNHLY and CDR2 FYNNEI. This CDR3 is built from 15 residues. V was pared by 4 bases and J by 5 bases, with 18 bases between. The chain's CDR3 is CASSARGGSPHEQYF. The CDR3 DNA reads as TGTGCCAGCAGTGCCCGAGGAGGGAGCCCTCACGAGCAGTACTTC. The variable domain in full, completed from reference TRBV2 and TRBJ2-7, reads EPEVTQTPSHQVTQMGQEVILRCVPISNHLYFYWYRQILGQKVEFLVSFYNNEISEKSEIFDDQFSVERPDGSNFTLKIRSTKLEDSAMYFCASSARGGSPHEQYFGPGTRLTVT.

The V gene is TRBV28, the J gene TRBJ2-6, with 8 nucleotides matching TRBD1. The germline V gene encodes CDR1 MDHEN and CDR2 SYDVKM. V was pared by 5 bases and J by 4 bases, with 4 bases of the junction left unmatched. The CDR3 is 15 amino acids. CDR3 protein: CASSTRGPGANVLTF. For the CDR3, the DNA is TGTGCCAGCAGTACCAGGGGGCCAGGGGCCAACGTCCTGACTTTC.

The rearrangement uses TRBV4-1 and TRBJ2-5, with 8 bases matching TRBD2. CDR3 size: 14 residues. J lost 5 bases, V lost 3 bases, and 5 bases had no gene match. Germline CDR1 and CDR2: MGHRA and YSYEKL. This CDR3 is CASSQSGSRETQYF. The CDR3 region has the DNA TGCGCCAGCAGCCAGAGCGGGAGTCGGGAGACCCAGTACTTC.

J is TRBJ2-5 and V is TRBV4-1; tentative D call: TRBD2 (7 bases). Trimming took off 4 bases at V and 5 bases at J, with 17 bases between the two ends. The CDR3 spans 15 residues. Looked up from germline, CDR1 is MGHRA and CDR2 is YSYEKL. The CDR3 loop reads CASSPGDYDRETQYF. The DNA of the CDR3 is TGCGCCAGCAGCCCAGGGGACTACGACCGGGAGACCCAGTACTTC.

The table lists this clone with a few counts. The chain has TRBV2 and TRBJ1-5; TRBD1 might be the D (6 bases). V dropped 3 bases and J dropped 2 bases, with 11 bases sitting between them. The germline CDR1 and CDR2 sequences are SNHLY and FYNNEI. The CDR3 is 15 amino acids. In nucleotides, the CDR3 is TGTGCCAGCAGTGAGAGGGGGTCCGGCAATCAGCCCCAGCATTTT. This encodes CASSERGSGNQPQHF.

The V call is TRBV5-1, the J call TRBJ1-4, with unresolved D. This CDR3 comprises 16 residues. Per germline, CDR1 SGHRS and CDR2 YFSETQ. The V end was cut by 0 bases, the J end by 4 bases, with 13 bases between. The CDR3 loop reads CASSLAMSGVNEKLFF. The CDR3 DNA reads as TGCGCCAGCAGCTTGGCTATGTCTGGGGTTAATGAAAAACTGTTTTTT.

The chain uses TRBV7-2 and TRBJ1-5, with 9 bases lining up with TRBD1. The CDR3 runs to 15 residues. The V gene end was trimmed by 4 bases and the J gene end by 5 bases; junction bases not matched to a gene: 6. The germline gives CDR1 SGHTA, CDR2 FQGNSA. The CDR3 region has the DNA TGTGCCAGCAGCTATACAGGGGGCGACGATCAGCCCCAGCATTTT. Residues: CASSYTGGDDQPQHF.

CDR3 nucleotides: TGTGCCAGCAGTGAACCGCAGGAGCAGTACTTC. It codes for CASSEPQEQYF. The rearrangement joins TRBV2 to TRBJ2-7; D is unclear. The germline V and J ends were trimmed by 2 bases and 7 bases, with 6 bases remaining between them. This CDR3 spans 11 amino acids. CDR1 and CDR2 from the germline V gene are SNHLY and FYNNEI. Full variable domain (missing parts from reference TRBV2 and TRBJ2-7): EPEVTQTPSHQVTQMGQEVILRCVPISNHLYFYWYRQILGQKVEFLVSFYNNEISEKSEIFDDQFSVERPDGSNFTLKIRSTKLEDSAMYFCASSEPQEQYFGPGTRLTVT.

This chain connects TRBV7-9 to TRBJ2-3; D unresolved. CDR1 and CDR2 (germline): SEHNR, FQNEAQ (reference sequence). V lost 5 bases and J lost 2, with 8 bases in between. The CDR3 loop spans 13 amino acids. The CDR3 reads CASSATYTDTQYF. The DNA for the CDR3 is TGTGCCAGCAGCGCGACCTACACAGATACGCAGTATTTT.

This clone was found a few times. V gene TRBV10-3 combines with J gene TRBJ1-4, with D possibly TRBD1 on 6 matching bases. Germline CDR1 ENHRY, CDR2 SYGVKD. V was trimmed by 10 bases and J by 6 bases, leaving 15 bases between them. This CDR3 contains 13 residues. The CDR3 loop reads CATWPGVDEKLFF. The CDR3 DNA reads TGTGCCACCTGGCCAGGGGTTGATGAAAAACTGTTTTTT.

CDR3 nucleotide sequence: TGTGCCAGCAAATCGGGGGGCTGGGACACTGAAGCTTTCTTT. Translating gives CASKSGGWDTEAFF. The V and J genes are TRBV28 and TRBJ1-1; TRBD1 is a possible D gene (6 bases). Trimming left V 7 bases short and J 3 bases short, with 15 bases between. Germline loops: CDR1 MDHEN, CDR2 SYDVKM. The CDR3 is 14 amino acids. The full variable domain, its missing parts supplied by reference TRBV28 and TRBJ1-1, is DVKVTQSSRYLVKRTGEKVFLECVQDMDHENMFWYRQDPGLGLRLIYFSYDVKMKEKGDIPEGYSVSREKKERFSLILESASTNQTSMYLCASKSGGWDTEAFFGQGTRLTVV.

The J gene is TRBJ2-1, the V gene TRBV5-1; TRBD2 matches at 12 bases. Germline-derived CDR1 and CDR2 are SGHRS and YFSETQ. The CDR3 has 16 residues. After removal of 4 bases from V and 4 bases from J, the junction contained 6 bases not matched to a gene. Written as DNA, the CDR3 is TGCGCCAGCAGCATGTCCGGGACTAGCGGGTACAATGAGCAGTTCTTC. Amino acid sequence: CASSMSGTSGYNEQFF.

The chain carries TRBV29-1 and TRBJ2-5, with 8 bases identical to TRBD1. This CDR3 spans 15 amino acids. Germline lookup yields CDR1 SQVTM and CDR2 ANQGSEA. With 7 bases clipped from V and 5 bases from J, the junction kept 15 bases outside the gene matches. The CDR3 coding sequence is TGCAGCGCAAGAAGGGGGCGACAGGGGACGGAGACCCAGTACTTC. Protein sequence: CSARRGRQGTETQYF.

The chain is built from TRBV5-6 and TRBJ1-1; D not certain. Germline V gives CDR1 SGHDT, CDR2 YYEEEE. There are 14 residues in the CDR3. V was trimmed by 0 bases and J by 8 bases, leaving 14 bases between them. The CDR3 sequence: CASSLGGGSDEAFF. The CDR3 DNA is TGTGCCAGCAGCTTGGGTGGAGGGTCCGACGAAGCTTTCTTT.

V usage is TRBV7-8 and J usage is TRBJ2-7, with 11 bases matching TRBD2. The ends lost 3 bases at V and 4 bases at J; junction bases unmatched: 2. The CDR3 contains 14 residues. Germline loops: CDR1 SGHVS, CDR2 FQNEAQ. Written as DNA, the CDR3 is TGTGCCAGCAGCTTCGGACTAGCGGGTTACGAGCAGTACTTC. Translated: CASSFGLAGYEQYF.

The chain has TRBV7-6 and TRBJ2-1; 9 nucleotides align to TRBD2. Germline loops: CDR1 SGHVS, CDR2 FNYEAQ. Unmatched junction bases numbered 8, after V lost 4 bases and J lost 7 bases. This CDR3 comprises 15 residues. The CDR3 bases are TGTGCCAGCAGCTCTGTAGCGGGAGTGCGTAATGAGCAGTTCTTC. It encodes CASSSVAGVRNEQFF. Drawing the rest from reference TRBV7-6 and TRBJ2-1, the complete variable domain is GAGVSQSPRYKVTKRGQDVALRCDPISGHVSLYWYRQALGQGPEFLTYFNYEAQQDKSGLPNDRFSAERPEGSISTLTIQRTEQRDSAMYRCASSSVAGVRNEQFFGPGTRLTVL.

The count of this clone is one. CDR3 protein: CASSLSGTGLYGYTF. In nucleotides, the CDR3 is TGTGCCAGCAGTTTGTCCGGGACAGGGCTCTATGGCTACACCTTC. This chain connects TRBV27 to TRBJ1-2; TRBD1 agrees at 9 bases. The CDR3 is 15 amino acids. V shed 3 bases, J shed 4 bases, and the junction held 6 bases outside the gene matches. Germline V gives CDR1 MNHEY, CDR2 SMNVEV (reference sequence).

This chain uses TRBV19 with TRBJ2-2, with a tentative D call TRBD1 (7 bases). This CDR3 region has 14 residues. With 7 bases removed from V and 4 bases from J, the gap between germline ends came to 13 bases. Germline CDR1 is LNHDA and CDR2 is SQIVND (reference sequence). The CDR3 sequence is CASKEGASTGELFF. The CDR3 DNA is TGTGCCAGTAAGGAGGGGGCGAGCACCGGGGAGCTGTTTTTT. Full variable domain (missing parts from reference TRBV19 and TRBJ2-2): DGGITQSPKYLFRKEGQNVTLSCEQNLNHDAMYWYRQDPGQGLRLIYYSQIVNDFQKGDIAEGYSVSREKKESFPLTVTSAQKNPTAFYLCASKEGASTGELFFGEGSRLTVL.

This chain connects TRBV25-1 to TRBJ2-7; D gene unclear. V was clipped by 4 bases and J by 5 bases, with 15 bases between them. This CDR3 comprises 14 residues. From germline, CDR1 is MGHDK and CDR2 SYGVNS. CDR3 nucleotide sequence: TGTGCCAGCAGTGCCCCACCGGAACGGCACGAGCAGTACTTC. Amino acids: CASSAPPERHEQYF.